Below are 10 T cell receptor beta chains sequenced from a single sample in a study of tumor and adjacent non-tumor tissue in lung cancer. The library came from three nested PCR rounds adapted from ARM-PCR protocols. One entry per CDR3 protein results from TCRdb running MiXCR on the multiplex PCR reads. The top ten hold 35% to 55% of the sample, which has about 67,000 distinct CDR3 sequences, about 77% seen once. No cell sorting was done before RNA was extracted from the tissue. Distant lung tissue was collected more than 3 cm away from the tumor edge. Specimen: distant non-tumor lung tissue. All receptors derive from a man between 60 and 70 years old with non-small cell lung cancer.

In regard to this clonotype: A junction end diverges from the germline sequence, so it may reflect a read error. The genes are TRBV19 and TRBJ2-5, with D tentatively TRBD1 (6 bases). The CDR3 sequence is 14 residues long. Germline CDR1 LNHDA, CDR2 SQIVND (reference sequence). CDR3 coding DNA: TGTGCCAGTACCTCCCGGGACATGCAGCAGACTCAGTACTTC. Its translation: CASTSRDMQQTQYF.

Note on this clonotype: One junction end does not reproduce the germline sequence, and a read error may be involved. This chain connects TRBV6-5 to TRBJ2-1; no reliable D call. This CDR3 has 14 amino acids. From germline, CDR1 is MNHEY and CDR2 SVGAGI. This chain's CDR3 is CARSYKGGMSDQFF. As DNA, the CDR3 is TGTGCCCGCAGTTATAAGGGCGGAATGAGTGACCAGTTCTTC.

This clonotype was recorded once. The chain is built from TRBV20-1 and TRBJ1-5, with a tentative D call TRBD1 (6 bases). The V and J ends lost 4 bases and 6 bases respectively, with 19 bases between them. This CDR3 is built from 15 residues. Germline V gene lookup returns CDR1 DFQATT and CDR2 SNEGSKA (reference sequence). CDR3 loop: CSAIGQDRPSQPQHF. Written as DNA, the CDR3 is TGCAGTGCTATAGGTCAGGACAGACCTAGTCAGCCCCAGCATTTT.

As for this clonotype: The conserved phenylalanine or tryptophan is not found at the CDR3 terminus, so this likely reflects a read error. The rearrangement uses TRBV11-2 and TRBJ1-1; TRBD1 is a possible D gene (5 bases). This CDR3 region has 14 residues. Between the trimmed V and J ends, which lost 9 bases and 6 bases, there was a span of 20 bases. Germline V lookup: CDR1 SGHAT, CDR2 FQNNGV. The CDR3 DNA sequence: TGTGCCAGAACCTTAGACCCGAGGGACCCTGAAGCTTTCTTA. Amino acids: CARTLDPRDPEAFL.

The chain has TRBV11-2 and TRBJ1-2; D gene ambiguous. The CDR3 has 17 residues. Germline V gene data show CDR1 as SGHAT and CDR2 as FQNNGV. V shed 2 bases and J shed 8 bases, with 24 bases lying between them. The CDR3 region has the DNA TGTGCCAGCAGCTTAAAGGGAAATTGGGCAGGACTGACGGGCTACACCTTC. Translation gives CASSLKGNWAGLTGYTF.

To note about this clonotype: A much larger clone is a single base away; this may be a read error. The CDR3 here is CSARERKGRIHSYNEQFF. The CDR3 DNA is TGCAGTGCTAGAGAAAGGAAGGGCAGGATACACTCCTACAATGAGCAGTTCTTC. This chain uses TRBV20-1 with TRBJ2-1, with D hard to call. The CDR3 has 18 residues. The germline gives CDR1 DFQATT, CDR2 SNEGSKA (reference sequence). Between the trimmed V and J ends, which lost 0 bases and 0 bases, there was a span of 18 bases.

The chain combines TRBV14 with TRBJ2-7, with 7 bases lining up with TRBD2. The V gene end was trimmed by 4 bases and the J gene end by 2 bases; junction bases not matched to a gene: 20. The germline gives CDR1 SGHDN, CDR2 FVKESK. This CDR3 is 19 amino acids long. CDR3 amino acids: CASSRRWAAGVLGAYEQYF. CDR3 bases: TGTGCCAGCAGCCGACGTTGGGCTGCGGGAGTGCTAGGGGCCTACGAGCAGTACTTC.

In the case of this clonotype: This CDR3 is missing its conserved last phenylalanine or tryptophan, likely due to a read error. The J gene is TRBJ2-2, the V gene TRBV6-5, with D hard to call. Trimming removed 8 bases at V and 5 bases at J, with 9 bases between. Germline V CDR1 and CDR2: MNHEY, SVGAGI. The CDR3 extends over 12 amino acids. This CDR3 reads CASSRITGELFS. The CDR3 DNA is TGTGCCAGCTCCCGTATTACCGGGGAGCTGTTTTCT.

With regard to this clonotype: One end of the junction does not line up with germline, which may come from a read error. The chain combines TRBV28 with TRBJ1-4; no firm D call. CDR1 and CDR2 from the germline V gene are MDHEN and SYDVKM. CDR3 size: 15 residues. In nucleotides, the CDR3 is TGTGTCAGCACCGGCGGAGTCAGACATAATGAAAAACTGTTTTTT. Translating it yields CVSTGGVRHNEKLFF.

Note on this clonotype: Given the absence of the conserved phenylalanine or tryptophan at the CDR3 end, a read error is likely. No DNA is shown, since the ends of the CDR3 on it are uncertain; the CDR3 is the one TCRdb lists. The CDR3 reads CASSTGEGNTEAIS. The chain joins TRBV5-4 to TRBJ1-1; TRBD1, the table's D call, lacks a check against the DNA. The length of the CDR3 is 14 amino acids, counting both ends. Germline CDR1 SGHNT, CDR2 YYREEE (reference sequence).